One sample yielded the 30 T cell receptor beta chains listed below, sequenced in a study of spatial heterogeneity in lung cancer. MiXCR, applied by TCRdb to the 5' RACE reads, yields one record per CDR3 protein. The sample includes about 7,200 distinct CDR3 sequences, about 5% seen only once; the top ten take 6.5% to 10%. Stated time point: sample taken at primary tumor resection. Sequencing covered unsorted whole RNA taken from tumor, nontumor lung or frozen PBMC. The sequences come from normal lung tissue next to the tumor, collected at surgery. These receptor sequences come from a female donor with early-stage non-small cell lung cancer.

This sequence joins TRBV9 and TRBJ2-1; no clear D gene. Trimming took 0 bases from V and 6 from J, leaving 7 bases between them. The CDR3 runs 13 residues. The germline V gene encodes CDR1 SGDLS and CDR2 YYNGEE. CDR3 nucleotide sequence: TGTGCCAGCAGCGTAGGGCCCTCCAATGAGCAGTTCTTC. Amino acid sequence: CASSVGPSNEQFF.

The chain recombines TRBV6-2 or TRBV6-3 with TRBJ2-1; 8 bases fit TRBD1. The CDR3 totals 17 residues. V gave up 6 bases and J gave up 6 bases; unmatched junction bases: 16. Germline assignment: CDR1 MNHEY and CDR2 SVGEGT. The CDR3 loop reads CASRKDRGSAMGNEQFF. The DNA for the CDR3 is TGTGCCAGCAGAAAAGACAGGGGTTCTGCTATGGGCAATGAGCAGTTCTTC.

This clonotype was counted ten times or more. The V call is TRBV7-9, the J call TRBJ1-6; 9 positions match TRBD1. The CDR3 has 16 residues. Germline V CDR1 and CDR2: SEHNR, FQNEAQ (reference sequence). The ends lost 2 bases at V and 11 bases at J; junction bases unmatched: 10. The CDR3 DNA reads TGTGCCAGCAGCTTATATCCCCCGGGACAGGGTCCACCCCTCCACTTT. This translates into CASSLYPPGQGPPLHF.

This clonotype was seen many times. The V gene is TRBV7-9, the J gene TRBJ2-5; D perhaps matches TRBD2 (5 bases). CDR3 size: 14 residues. The ends were cut back, 1 base at V and 2 bases at J, with 8 bases in the middle. Per germline, CDR1 SEHNR and CDR2 FQNEAQ (reference sequence). The CDR3 nucleotides are TGTGCCAGCAGCTTAGGCGGGCCACAAGAGACCCAGTACTTC. Translated, it gives CASSLGGPQETQYF.

In its sample, this clonotype was seen many times. Here the CDR3 DNA reads TGCGCCAGCAGCCAAGGCACATGGGACGGCCATCAGCCCCAGCATTTT. Protein: CASSQGTWDGHQPQHF. V gene TRBV4-1 combines with J gene TRBJ1-5, with a tentative D call TRBD1 (5 bases). Per the germline V gene, CDR1 is MGHRA and CDR2 is YSYEKL. The CDR3 sequence is 16 residues long. The V end was cut by 1 base, the J end by 5 bases, with 15 bases between.

In its sample, this clonotype is medium-sized. This chain uses TRBV29-1 with TRBJ2-3; D is undetermined. Looked up from germline, CDR1 is SQVTM and CDR2 is ANQGSEA. The V end lost 0 bases, the J end lost 6 bases, and 7 bases lay between the germline ends. This CDR3 is built from 12 residues. The CDR3 DNA reads as TGCAGCGTTGAAGATGCTGCGGATACGCAGTATTTT. Translation gives CSVEDAADTQYF.

This clonotype came up once. The chain joins TRBV6-5 to TRBJ2-3, with 9 bases matching TRBD1. Germline V lookup: CDR1 MNHEY, CDR2 SVGAGI. V lost 5 bases to trimming and J lost 5 bases; unmatched junction nucleotides: 5. The CDR3 consists of 14 residues. CDR3 residues: CASSAGTGRDTQYF. The CDR3 DNA reads as TGTGCCAGCAGTGCCGGGACAGGGAGAGATACGCAGTATTTT.

This clonotype is deemed medium-sized (0.01 to 0.1%). J is TRBJ2-2 and V is TRBV3-1, with D unclear. The CDR3 has 16 residues. V was cut by 6 bases and J by 0 bases, with 14 bases left in between. Looked up from germline, CDR1 is LGHDT and CDR2 is YNNKEL (reference sequence). DNA for the CDR3: TGTGCCAGCAGAACCCGGCTGGGTGCGAACACCGGGGAGCTGTTTTTT. It translates to CASRTRLGANTGELFF.

This clonotype was found many times. V usage is TRBV25-1 and J usage is TRBJ2-2, with 15 bases lining up with TRBD2. The germline V gene encodes CDR1 MGHDK and CDR2 SYGVNS. V lost 7 bases to trimming and J lost 3 bases; unmatched junction nucleotides: 15. CDR3 length: 20 amino acids. The CDR3 loop reads CASTSDRGLAGGSHTGELFF. The CDR3, as DNA: TGTGCCAGCACCTCCGACCGGGGACTAGCGGGAGGTAGTCACACCGGGGAGCTGTTTTTT.

This clonotype was detected ten times or more. The V call is TRBV5-1, the J call TRBJ2-1, with a weak D call TRBD2 (5 bases). The CDR3 is made up of 12 amino acids. Germline V gene sequence: CDR1 SGHRS, CDR2 YFSETQ. V was cut by 4 bases and J by 10 bases, with 12 bases left in between. CDR3 in amino acids: CASSEGPGEQFF. DNA for the CDR3: TGCGCCAGCAGCGAAGGACCGGGAGAGCAGTTCTTC.

By frequency in the sample, this clonotype is medium-sized. The rearrangement joins TRBV7-8 to TRBJ1-5; 8 positions agree with TRBD1. The V gene end was trimmed by 5 bases and the J gene end by 0 bases; junction bases not matched to a gene: 6. CDR1 is SGHVS and CDR2 is FQNEAQ in the germline V gene. The CDR3 is made up of 16 amino acids. CDR3 in amino acids: CASSLPGGYSNQPQHF. The CDR3 bases are TGTGCCAGCAGCCTGCCAGGGGGCTATAGCAATCAGCCCCAGCATTTT.

This clonotype was counted between two and nine times. The CDR3 DNA is TGCGCCAGCAGCCAACAGGGGACCAATAATTCACCCCTCCACTTT. Amino acids: CASSQQGTNNSPLHF. This chain joins TRBV5-1 and TRBJ1-6, with TRBD1 matching 7 bases. The V and J ends lost 4 bases and 5 bases, in that order; junction bases with no gene match: 6. Per germline, CDR1 SGHRS and CDR2 YFSETQ. CDR3 size: 15 residues.

This clonotype was counted between two and nine times. This chain connects TRBV5-4 to TRBJ1-5; 8 bases line up with TRBD1. V shed 4 bases, J shed 1 base, and the junction held 1 base outside the gene matches. The CDR3 loop spans 14 amino acids. Germline V gene lookup returns CDR1 SGHNT and CDR2 YYREEE (reference sequence). The CDR3 coding sequence is TGTGCCAGCAGCCGGGACAGGAGCAATCAGCCCCAGCATTTT. This sequence encodes CASSRDRSNQPQHF.

This clonotype is deemed medium-sized. V is TRBV12-3 or TRBV12-4 and J is TRBJ2-7, with 9 positions matching TRBD2. V trimming: 4 bases; J trimming: 2 bases; junction bases outside the gene matches: 3. The CDR3 consists of 14 residues. CDR3 bases: TGTGCCAGCAGTTGGGCTAGCGGGACCTACGAGCAGTACTTC. Translation: CASSWASGTYEQYF.

This chain joins TRBV28 and TRBJ2-7, with 9 positions matching TRBD2. This CDR3 region has 15 residues. Germline loops: CDR1 MDHEN, CDR2 SYDVKM. Trimming removed 7 bases from V and 6 bases from J; junction bases left unmatched: 13. DNA for the CDR3: TGTGCCAGCACCCAACCGGGACTAGCTTCGATCGAGCAGTACTTC. This gives the protein CASTQPGLASIEQYF.

Judged by abundance, this clonotype is medium-sized (0.01 to 0.1%). The genes are TRBV10-3 and TRBJ2-1, with 11 positions matching TRBD2. Germline CDR1 reads ENHRY; CDR2 reads SYGVKD. The CDR3 totals 15 residues. Germline trimming cut 4 bases from V and 10 bases from J; bases unmatched to any gene: 9. The CDR3 is CAISVLGTSGPEQFF. Written as DNA, the CDR3 is TGTGCCATCAGTGTCCTCGGGACTAGCGGTCCCGAGCAGTTCTTC.

This clonotype is classed as medium-sized (0.01 to 0.1%). The chain uses TRBV20-1 and TRBJ2-7; 8 bases fit TRBD1. V gave up 6 bases and J gave up 10 bases; unmatched junction bases: 17. There are 14 residues in the CDR3. Germline assignment: CDR1 DFQATT and CDR2 SNEGSKA (reference sequence). The CDR3: CSATAGQVSSGQYF. The CDR3 DNA is TGCAGTGCCACGGCGGGACAGGTCTCCTCAGGCCAGTACTTC.

By proportion, this clonotype is medium-sized. The rearrangement uses TRBV7-3 and TRBJ2-3, with 9 positions matching TRBD2. The CDR3 sequence is 15 residues long. J lost 2 bases, V lost 2 bases, and 2 bases had no gene match. CDR1 is SGHTA, CDR2 FQGTGA, per germline. CDR3 in DNA: TGTGCCAGCAGCTTAGCGGGAGGGTCCACAGATACGCAGTATTTT. Protein: CASSLAGGSTDTQYF.

This clonotype is judged medium-sized (0.01 to 0.1%). V gene TRBV29-1 combines with J gene TRBJ1-1; TRBD1 aligns across 9 bases. With 6 bases clipped from V and 2 bases from J, the junction kept 4 bases outside the gene matches. In germline, CDR1 is SQVTM, CDR2 ANQGSEA. The CDR3 loop spans 13 amino acids. As DNA, the CDR3 is TGCAGCGTCCGGACAGGGGTAAACACTGAAGCTTTCTTT. This gives the protein CSVRTGVNTEAFF.

This clonotype was detected ten times or more. The V and J genes are TRBV6-5 and TRBJ2-1, with D possibly TRBD2 on 6 matching bases. Trimming took off 7 bases at V and 7 bases at J, with 8 bases between the two ends. There are 11 residues in the CDR3. The germline V gene has CDR1 MNHEY and CDR2 SVGAGI. As DNA, the CDR3 is TGTGCCAGCACCCGGGGGAATGAGCAGTTCTTC. Translated: CASTRGNEQFF.

This clonotype was seen repeatedly, ten times or more. The chain recombines TRBV12-3 or TRBV12-4 with TRBJ2-7; D remains unclear. V dropped 1 base and J dropped 1 base, with 8 bases sitting between them. The CDR3 extends over 14 amino acids. Here the CDR3 DNA reads TGTGCCAGCAGTTTAGGGACGGATTCCTACGAGCAGTACTTC. Residues: CASSLGTDSYEQYF.

Concerning this clonotype: One end of the junction is discordant with germline, which a read error may explain. The chain couples TRBV18 to TRBJ1-5, with 8 positions matching TRBD1. The CDR3 runs to 15 residues. Germline V CDR1 and CDR2: KGHSH, LQKENI. The DNA for the CDR3 is TGTGCCAGCCCACCACAGGTTAACAGGGGGCAGCCCCAGCATTTT. This translates into CASPPQVNRGQPQHF.

In this sample, this clonotype is medium-sized. V gene TRBV11-2 combines with J gene TRBJ2-5; D tentatively fits TRBD1 or TRBD2 (6 bases each). This CDR3 contains 15 residues. Per the germline V gene, CDR1 is SGHAT and CDR2 is FQNNGV. V was clipped by 1 base and J by 0 bases, with 9 bases between them. For the CDR3, the DNA is TGTGCCAGCAGCTTAGGGAGGGGGTACCAAGAGACCCAGTACTTC. The encoded protein is CASSLGRGYQETQYF.

This clonotype was observed a few times. This rearrangement joins TRBV5-1 to TRBJ2-5; 12 positions agree with TRBD1. V lost 4 bases, J lost 5 bases, and 6 bases stayed unmatched. Germline assignment: CDR1 SGHRS and CDR2 YFSETQ. This CDR3 has 15 residues. The CDR3 sequence: CASSTGTGGRETQYF. CDR3 nucleotide sequence: TGCGCCAGCAGCACCGGGACAGGGGGCCGGGAGACCCAGTACTTC.

Many counts were recorded for this clonotype. The gene calls are TRBV7-6 and TRBJ1-5; no firm D call. CDR3 length: 13 residues. Deletions cut 5 bases from V and 1 base from J, with 6 bases between. Per the germline V gene, CDR1 is SGHVS and CDR2 is FNYEAQ. CDR3 sequence (DNA): TGTGCCAGCAGCCGCGACAGCAATCAGCCCCAGCATTTT. It translates to CASSRDSNQPQHF.

This clonotype was seen at least ten times. The chain is built from TRBV7-9 and TRBJ1-2, with D maybe TRBD1 (5 bases). Germline CDR1 is SEHNR and CDR2 is FQNEAQ (reference sequence). This CDR3 contains 13 residues. With 6 bases removed from V and 8 bases from J, the gap between germline ends came to 16 bases. Here the CDR3 DNA reads TGTGCCAGCAGTACCGGGACCGTCGTAGGCTACACCTTC. Encoded protein: CASSTGTVVGYTF.

This clonotype was observed many times. V is TRBV23-1 and J is TRBJ2-7; no clear D gene. TRBV23-1 is known as an ORF, though its function is uncertain. The CDR3 totals 15 residues. The ends were cut back, 0 bases at V and 3 bases at J, with 12 bases in the middle. CDR3 region: CASSQSCDTVYEQYF. CDR3 sequence (DNA): TGCGCCAGCAGTCAATCCTGTGACACAGTCTACGAGCAGTACTTC.

The rearrangement links TRBV7-9 to TRBJ2-7, with D uncertain. The CDR3 has 14 amino acids. V was clipped by 4 bases and J by 0 bases, with 10 bases between them. CDR1 is SEHNR, CDR2 FQNEAQ, per germline (reference sequence). CDR3: CASSSSGYSYEQYF. The DNA of the CDR3 is TGTGCCAGCAGCTCCTCCGGCTACTCCTACGAGCAGTACTTC.

This clonotype showed up many times. This rearrangement joins TRBV29-1 to TRBJ2-5, with 8 bases identical to TRBD1. Germline lookup yields CDR1 SQVTM and CDR2 ANQGSEA. Losses at the gene ends were 4 bases for V and 1 base for J; bases not matched to a gene: 8. The CDR3 sequence is 15 residues long. The CDR3 DNA follows: TGCAGCGTTGTTGAGCCAGGGGGCTCCCAAGAGACCCAGTACTTC. Translated: CSVVEPGGSQETQYF.

This clonotype was counted ten times or more. CDR3 sequence reads: CSARGQGDTEAFF. CDR3 nucleotides: TGCAGTGCTAGAGGACAGGGGGACACTGAAGCTTTCTTT. The rearrangement links TRBV20-1 to TRBJ1-1, with 9 bases matching TRBD1. Germline loops: CDR1 DFQATT, CDR2 SNEGSKA (reference sequence). This CDR3 region has 13 residues. V was clipped by 1 base and J by 3 bases; unmatched bases: 0.